This T cell receptor beta chain appears in the sequencing data of a study of OX40 agonist ivuxolimab in advanced cancers. General notes on the study: The costimulatory receptor OX40 (CD134) was targeted by ivuxolimab, a fully human IgG2 agonistic monoclonal antibody. The monotherapy dose-escalation portion (N ≈ 52 patients) of the phase I ivuxolimab trial is reported in the paper. Peripheral TCRbeta sequencing aimed to test whether ivuxolimab altered TCR sequence diversity and caused clonal T-cell expansion. Intravenous ivuxolimab was administered to patients every 2 weeks at six dose levels: 0.01, 0.1, 0.3, 1.5, 3 and 10 mg/kg. Three dose-escalation patients achieved partial responses, one with hepatocellular carcinoma and two with cutaneous melanoma. A male proportion of roughly 80% and a mean age of 60 years, ranging from about 23 to 90, were recorded for the dose-escalation cohort. Of the approximately 50 dose-escalation patients, hepatocellular carcinoma was present in about 20, melanoma in approximately 15, renal cell carcinoma in 9 and head and neck cancer in 9. Patients were allowed to have had prior anti-PD-1, anti-PD-L1 or anti-CTLA-4 therapy, and approximately 43% of the dose-escalation patients had previously received checkpoint inhibitors. Here is what the overall study found, with its caveats: The antigen specificity of the peripheral T cells that underwent clonal expansion was not determined. Low levels of normalized T-cell clonal expansion were also shown by some nonresponding patients. In the 0.1-3.0 mg/kg groups, partial responders were among the patients with the lowest normalized peripheral clonal expansion, particularly in CD8+ T cells. At doses from 0.1 to 3.0 mg/kg, clonal expansion was seen in both CD4+ and CD8+ blood T cells between baseline and week 6. After ivuxolimab, more expanded clones were found on average in CD8+ T cells than in CD4+ T cells.

Reading from cysteine to phenylalanine, the CDR3 counts 13 amino acids. CDR3 DNA only is kept here, 39 bases in frame from base 1. Sequences SGDLS (CDR1) and YYNGEE (CDR2) are obtained from the germline V gene. A distance of 10 bases separates the germline ends of V and J, which lose 0 bases and 7 bases respectively. The trial excluded patients who had a history of autoimmune disease or who were on systemic immunosuppression. In every dose cohort, peripheral blood was drawn for TCR sequencing at baseline, cycle 4 day 1, and cycle 7 day 1. The samples were drawn from a first-in-human, open-label, multicenter phase I dose-escalation trial of ivuxolimab. Adults with locally advanced or metastatic head and neck squamous cell, hepatocellular, melanoma or renal cell carcinoma were enrolled in the trial. Before TCR sequencing, CD4+ and CD8+ T cells were separately sorted from peripheral blood. To sequence the TCRbeta CDR3 region, genomic DNA was isolated from the sorted cells. TCRbeta CDR3 regions were sequenced using the immunoSEQ Assay. What TCRdb holds here is the immuneACCESS table cut down to in-frame rearrangements. Part of the clones is not present; checked against another copy, under half of the missing clones reflect an unresolved V gene, and the others are unexplained. This sample gives approximately 76,000 clones in total; approximately 85% of them show up just once. In total, the top ten clones hold approximately 0.63% of the sample.

As to this clone: No cognate antigen has been identified for it. No quality values exist for individual bases; no much larger clone is one base distant.

The specimen comprised CD4+ or CD8+ T cells sorted from blood, sampled in a trial of the OX40 agonist ivuxolimab. The chain is assembled from TRBV9 and TRBJ1-2; the D gene cannot be named for sure. The clonotype comes from an adult with an advanced solid tumor such as melanoma, head and neck, liver or kidney cancer. CDR3 protein: CASSVVGRSGYTF. The DNA sequence is given as TGTGCCAGCAGCGTAGTGGGGAGGAGTGGCTACACCTTC.